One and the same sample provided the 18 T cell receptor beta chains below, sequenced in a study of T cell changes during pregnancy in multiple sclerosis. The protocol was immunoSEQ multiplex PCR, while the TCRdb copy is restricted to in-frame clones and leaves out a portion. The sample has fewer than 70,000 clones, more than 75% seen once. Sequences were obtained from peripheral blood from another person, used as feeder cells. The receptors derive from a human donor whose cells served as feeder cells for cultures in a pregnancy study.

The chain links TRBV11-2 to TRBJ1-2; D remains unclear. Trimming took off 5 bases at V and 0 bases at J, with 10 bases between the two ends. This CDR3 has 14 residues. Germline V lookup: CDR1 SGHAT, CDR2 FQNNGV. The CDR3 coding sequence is TGTGCCAGCAGCCACCCGATGGCTAACTATGGCTACACCTTC. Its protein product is CASSHPMANYGYTF.

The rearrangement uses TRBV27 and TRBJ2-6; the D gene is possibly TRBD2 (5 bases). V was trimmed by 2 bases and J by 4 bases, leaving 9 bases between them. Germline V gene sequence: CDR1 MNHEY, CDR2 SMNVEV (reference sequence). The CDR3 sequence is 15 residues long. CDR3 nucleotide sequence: TGTGCCAGCAGTTTAACGGGGTCGGGGGCCAACGTCCTGACTTTC. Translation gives CASSLTGSGANVLTF.

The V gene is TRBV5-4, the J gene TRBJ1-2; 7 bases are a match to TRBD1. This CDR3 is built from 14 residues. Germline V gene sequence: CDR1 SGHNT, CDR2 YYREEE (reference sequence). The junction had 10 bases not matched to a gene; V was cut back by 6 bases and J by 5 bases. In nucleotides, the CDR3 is TGTGCCAGCACTAGTAAGGGGGCGCAGTATGGCTACACCTTC. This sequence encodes CASTSKGAQYGYTF.

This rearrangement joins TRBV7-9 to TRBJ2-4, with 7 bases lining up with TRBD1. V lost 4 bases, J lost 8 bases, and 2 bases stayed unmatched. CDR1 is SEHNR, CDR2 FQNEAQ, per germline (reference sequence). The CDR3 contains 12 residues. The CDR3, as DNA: TGTGCCAGCAGCTCCACAGGGGACATTCAGTACTTC. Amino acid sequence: CASSSTGDIQYF.

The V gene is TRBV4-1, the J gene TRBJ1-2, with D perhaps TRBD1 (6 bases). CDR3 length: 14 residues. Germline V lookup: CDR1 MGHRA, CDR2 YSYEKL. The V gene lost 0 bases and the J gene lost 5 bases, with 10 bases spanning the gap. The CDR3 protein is CASSQEAQGYGYTF. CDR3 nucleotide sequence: TGCGCCAGCAGCCAAGAAGCGCAGGGGTATGGCTACACCTTC.

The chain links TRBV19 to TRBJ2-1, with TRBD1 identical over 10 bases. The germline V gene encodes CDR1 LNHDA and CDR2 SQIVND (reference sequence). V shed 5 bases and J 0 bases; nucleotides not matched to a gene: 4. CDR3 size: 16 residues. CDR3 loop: CASSPDRGHSYNEQFF. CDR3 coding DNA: TGTGCCAGTAGTCCAGACAGGGGGCACTCCTACAATGAGCAGTTCTTC. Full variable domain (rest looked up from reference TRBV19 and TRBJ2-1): DGGITQSPKYLFRKEGQNVTLSCEQNLNHDAMYWYRQDPGQGLRLIYYSQIVNDFQKGDIAEGYSVSREKKESFPLTVTSAQKNPTAFYLCASSPDRGHSYNEQFFGPGTRLTVL.

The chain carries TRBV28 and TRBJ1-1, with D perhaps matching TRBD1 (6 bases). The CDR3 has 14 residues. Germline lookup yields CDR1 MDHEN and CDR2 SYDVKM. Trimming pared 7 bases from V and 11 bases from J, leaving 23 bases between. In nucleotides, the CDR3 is TGTGCCAGCAAAAGGGGGACGGACCTGCCTGGGGCTTTCTTT. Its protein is CASKRGTDLPGAFF.

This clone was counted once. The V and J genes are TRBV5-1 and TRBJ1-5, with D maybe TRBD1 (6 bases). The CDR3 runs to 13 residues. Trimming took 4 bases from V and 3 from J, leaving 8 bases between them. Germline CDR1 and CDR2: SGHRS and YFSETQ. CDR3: CASSRGDNQPQHF. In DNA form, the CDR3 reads TGCGCCAGCAGCAGGGGGGACAATCAGCCCCAGCATTTT.

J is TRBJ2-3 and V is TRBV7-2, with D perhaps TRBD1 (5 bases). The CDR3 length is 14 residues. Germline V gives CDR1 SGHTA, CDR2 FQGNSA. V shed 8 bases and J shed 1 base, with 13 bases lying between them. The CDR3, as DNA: TGTGCCAGCGTCTTTTGGGGCCGCACAGATACGCAGTATTTT. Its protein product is CASVFWGRTDTQYF.

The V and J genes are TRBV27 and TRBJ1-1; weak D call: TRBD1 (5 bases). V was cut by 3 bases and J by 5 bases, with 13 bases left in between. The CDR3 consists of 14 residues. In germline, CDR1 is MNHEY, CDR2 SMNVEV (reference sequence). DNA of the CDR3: TGTGCCAGCAGTTTTGTGGGTGGGGGAACTGAAGCTTTCTTT. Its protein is CASSFVGGGTEAFF.

The CDR3 spells CASSLGIRNTEAFF. The CDR3 DNA is TGTGCCAGCAGCTTGGGGATTCGGAACACTGAAGCTTTCTTT. J is TRBJ1-1 and V is TRBV5-4, with D uncertain. This CDR3 region has 14 residues. The V end was cut by 0 bases, the J end by 1 base, with 7 bases between. Germline CDR1 is SGHNT and CDR2 is YYREEE (reference sequence).

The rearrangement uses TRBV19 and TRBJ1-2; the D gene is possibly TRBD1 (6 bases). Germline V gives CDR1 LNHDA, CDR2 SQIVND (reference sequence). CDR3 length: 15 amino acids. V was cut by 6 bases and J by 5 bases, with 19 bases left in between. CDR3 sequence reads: CASRQTLRGAYGYTF. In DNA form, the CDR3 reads TGTGCCAGTAGGCAGACCCTACGGGGGGCGTATGGCTACACCTTC.

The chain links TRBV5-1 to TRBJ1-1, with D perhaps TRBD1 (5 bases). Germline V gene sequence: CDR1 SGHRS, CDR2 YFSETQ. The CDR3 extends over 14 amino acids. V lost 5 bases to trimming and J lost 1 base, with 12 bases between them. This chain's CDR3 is CASSFDSSNTEAFF. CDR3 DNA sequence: TGCGCCAGCAGTTTCGACAGCTCGAACACTGAAGCTTTCTTT.

This CDR3 is CASSAGGAPAEAFF. The CDR3 DNA is TGTGCCAGCAGTGCGGGAGGGGCGCCTGCTGAAGCTTTCTTT. The chain uses TRBV6-1 and TRBJ1-1, with D possibly TRBD1 on 5 matching bases. CDR3 length: 14 amino acids. Germline lookup yields CDR1 MNHNS and CDR2 SASEGT. Trimming removed 4 bases from V and 6 bases from J, with 15 bases in between.

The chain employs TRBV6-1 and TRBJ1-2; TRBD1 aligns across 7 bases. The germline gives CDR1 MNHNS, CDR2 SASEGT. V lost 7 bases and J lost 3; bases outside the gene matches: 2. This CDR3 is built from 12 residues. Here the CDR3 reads CASTTGDYGYTF. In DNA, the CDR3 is TGTGCCAGCACAACAGGGGACTATGGCTACACCTTC.

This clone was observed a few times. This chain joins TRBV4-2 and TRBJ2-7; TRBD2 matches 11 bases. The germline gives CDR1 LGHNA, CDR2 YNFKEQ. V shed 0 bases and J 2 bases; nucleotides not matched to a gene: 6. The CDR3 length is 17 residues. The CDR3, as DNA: TGTGCCAGCAGCCAAGATCATACTAGCGGGAGCCCCTACGAGCAGTACTTC. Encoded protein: CASSQDHTSGSPYEQYF.

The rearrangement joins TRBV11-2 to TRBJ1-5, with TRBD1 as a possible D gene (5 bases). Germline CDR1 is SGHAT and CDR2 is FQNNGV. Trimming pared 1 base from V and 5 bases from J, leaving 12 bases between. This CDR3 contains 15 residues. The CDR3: CASSLGYLGDQPQHF. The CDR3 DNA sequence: TGTGCCAGCAGCTTAGGTTATTTGGGGGATCAGCCCCAGCATTTT.

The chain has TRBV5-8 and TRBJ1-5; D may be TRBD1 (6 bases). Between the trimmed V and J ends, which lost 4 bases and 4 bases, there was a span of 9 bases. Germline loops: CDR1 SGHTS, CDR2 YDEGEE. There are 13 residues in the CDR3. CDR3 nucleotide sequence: TGTGCCAGCAGCACAGGGTTAAATCAGCCCCAGCATTTT. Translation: CASSTGLNQPQHF.